This T cell receptor (beta chain) was identified in a study of blood T cell repertoires in COVID-19. Study background: Sample material is recorded as cDNA or gDNA derived from T cells, B-cell-depleted T cells, or PBMCs.

Among Cohort 3 donors, those recovered had two negative PCRs, clearance, or symptom resolution. This CDR3 comprises 18 residues. The trim removed 0 bases at V and 4 bases at J, leaving 13 bases unmatched. CDR1 is LGHDT and CDR2 is YNNKEL in the germline V gene (reference sequence). The table came from immunoSEQ multiplex PCR; TCRdb's copy has only in-frame clones and leaves some out. The profile shows 490,000 or so clones, roughly 90% of them singletons. The sample consisted of PBMCs or T cells enriched from blood (not recorded which). The chain carries TRBV3-1 (or the pseudogene TRBV3-2) and TRBJ2-7, with 9 bases that match TRBD2. The origin of this receptor is a middle-aged woman who had recovered from COVID-19. DNA for the CDR3: TGTGCCAGCAGCCAAGACCAAATCGCTAGCGGGATTGATTACGAGCAGTACTTC. Translated: CASSQDQIASGIDYEQYF.